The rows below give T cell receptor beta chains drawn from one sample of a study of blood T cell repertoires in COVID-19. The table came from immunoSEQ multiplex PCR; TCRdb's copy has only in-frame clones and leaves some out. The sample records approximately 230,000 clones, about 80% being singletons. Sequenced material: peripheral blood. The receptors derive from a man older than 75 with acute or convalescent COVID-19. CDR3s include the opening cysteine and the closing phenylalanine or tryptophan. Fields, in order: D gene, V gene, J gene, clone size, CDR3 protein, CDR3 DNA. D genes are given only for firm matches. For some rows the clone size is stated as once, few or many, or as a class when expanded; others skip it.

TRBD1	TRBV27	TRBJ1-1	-	CASSLQPWQGAEAFF	TGTGCCAGCAGTTTACAACCTTGGCAGGGGGCAGAAGCTTTCTTT
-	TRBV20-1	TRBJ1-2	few	CSASRLSGYTF	TGCAGTGCTAGTCGTCTATCTGGCTACACCTTC
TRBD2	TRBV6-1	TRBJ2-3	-	CASSGDRAGDTDTQYF	TGTGCCAGCAGTGGGGATCGAGCGGGAGACACAGATACGCAGTATTTT
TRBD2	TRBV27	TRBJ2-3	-	CASSFASGLTDTQYF	TGTGCCAGCAGTTTTGCTAGCGGCCTCACAGATACGCAGTATTTT
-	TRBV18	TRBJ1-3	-	CASSLGTSSGNTIYF	TGTGCCAGCTCTCTCGGGACATCCTCTGGAAACACCATATATTTT
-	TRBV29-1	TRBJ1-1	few	CSARVLGGGEAFF	TGCAGCGCCAGGGTGCTCGGGGGAGGAGAAGCTTTCTTT
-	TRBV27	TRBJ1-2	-	CASSPGTPYGYTF	TGTGCCAGCAGTCCTGGGACTCCCTATGGCTACACCTTC
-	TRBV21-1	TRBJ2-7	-	CASMTGGRADEQYF	TGTGCCAGCATGACTGGCGGGAGGGCTGACGAGCAGTACTTC
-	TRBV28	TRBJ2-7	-	CASSFRMGPEQYF	TGTGCCAGCAGTTTTCGTATGGGGCCCGAGCAGTACTTC
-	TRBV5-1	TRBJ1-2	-	CASSTDSYGYTF	TGCGCCAGCAGCACGGACAGCTATGGCTACACCTTC
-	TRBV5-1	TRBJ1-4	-	CASSLAPGAGDEKLFF	TGCGCCAGCAGCTTGGCCCCCGGGGCAGGGGATGAAAAACTGTTTTTT
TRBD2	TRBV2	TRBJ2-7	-	CASSPSRLAGGPGEQYF	TGTGCCAGCAGCCCTTCGCGGCTAGCGGGGGGGCCGGGGGAGCAGTACTTC
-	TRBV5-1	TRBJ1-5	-	CASSLALTYQPQHF	TGCGCCAGCAGCTTGGCCCTAACCTATCAGCCCCAGCATTTT
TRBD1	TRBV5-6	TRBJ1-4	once	CASSLSGQGEKLFF	TGTGCCAGCAGCTTGTCCGGACAGGGCGAAAAACTGTTTTTT
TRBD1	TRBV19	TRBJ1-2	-	CASLRDRGNYGYTF	TGTGCCAGCCTGAGGGACAGGGGTAACTATGGCTACACCTTC
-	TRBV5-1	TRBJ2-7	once	CASSTLRGYEQYF	TGCGCCAGCAGTACCTTGCGAGGCTACGAGCAGTACTTC
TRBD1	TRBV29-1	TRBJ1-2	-	CSARDSTSLDGYTF	TGCAGCGCCCGGGACAGTACCTCCTTGGATGGCTACACCTTC